This T cell receptor (beta chain) was sequenced in a study of blood T cell repertoires in COVID-19. Study details: COVID-19 samples, acute and convalescent, were from the United States, Italy and Spain. Sources were T cells, B-cell-depleted T cells, or PBMCs; the material itself was cDNA or gDNA.

Authors' analysis steps: Amplification of reference gene primers was used by the study to estimate nucleated cell counts. Some clones are missing from TCRdb's copy, which holds only in-frame ones; the method was immunoSEQ multiplex PCR. The DNA was the basis for D and trimming; V, J and clone size are from that table. The table records 54,000 or so clones, over 80% of them present only once. The CDR3 contains 16 residues. The germline CDR1 and CDR2 sequences are SGHTA and FQGTGA. The trim removed 4 bases at V and 2 bases at J, leaving 6 bases unmatched. The chain has TRBV7-3 and TRBJ2-7, with TRBD2 matching 12 bases. This clonotype originated in a woman aged 55-69 years with acute or convalescent COVID-19. The specimen sequenced was peripheral blood. Written as DNA, the CDR3 is TGTGCCAGCAGCTCACGACTAGCGGGGGCCCCCTACGAGCAGTACTTC. Translating it yields CASSSRLAGAPYEQYF.